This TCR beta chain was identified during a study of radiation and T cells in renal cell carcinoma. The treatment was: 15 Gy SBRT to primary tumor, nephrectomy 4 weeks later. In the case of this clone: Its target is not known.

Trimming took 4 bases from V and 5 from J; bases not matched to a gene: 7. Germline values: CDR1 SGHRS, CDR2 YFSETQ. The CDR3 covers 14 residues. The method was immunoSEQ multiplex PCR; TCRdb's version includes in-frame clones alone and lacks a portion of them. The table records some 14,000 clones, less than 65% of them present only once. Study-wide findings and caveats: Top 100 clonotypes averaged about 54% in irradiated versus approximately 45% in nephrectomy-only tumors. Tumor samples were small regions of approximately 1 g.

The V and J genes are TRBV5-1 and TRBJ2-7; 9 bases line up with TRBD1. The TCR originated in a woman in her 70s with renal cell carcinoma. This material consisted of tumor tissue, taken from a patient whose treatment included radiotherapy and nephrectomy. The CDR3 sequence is CASSAGTGLDEQYF. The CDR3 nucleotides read TGCGCCAGCAGCGCCGGGACAGGGTTGGACGAGCAGTACTTC.